Listed here is a single TCR beta chain. TCRdb keeps only in-frame clones here, not all; method: immunoSEQ multiplex PCR. The sample contains some 77,000 clones, over 80% of which appear only once. V was trimmed by 3 bases and J by 6 bases, leaving 12 bases between them. The CDR3 sequence is 13 residues long. The germline V gene encodes CDR1 SGDLS and CDR2 YYNGEE. This sample was taken from a study of OX40 agonist ivuxolimab in advanced cancers. The receptor's source is an adult with an advanced solid tumor such as melanoma, head and neck, liver or kidney cancer. The sample in question was CD4+ or CD8+ T cells sorted from blood, obtained in a trial of the OX40 agonist ivuxolimab. V gene TRBV9 combines with J gene TRBJ1-2; TRBD1 is a possible D gene (5 bases). Here the CDR3 reads CASSDSRDNGYTF. The DNA for the CDR3 is TGTGCCAGCAGCGATTCCAGGGATAATGGCTACACCTTC.